This T cell receptor beta chain was captured in a study of cytotoxic CD8 clonotypes in ibrutinib-treated CLL. About the research overall: Response samples were taken after a median of around 11 months on treatment, range 6 to 36. General study results and limits: Exceeding age-matched healthy donors, baseline clonality also tracked the counts of circulating CD8+ T cells.

Worth noting for this clone: What it recognizes is unknown.

The germline gives CDR1 SEHNR, CDR2 FQNEAQ (reference sequence). The CDR3 is 13 amino acids. The V end lost 1 base, the J end lost 6 bases, and 8 bases lay between the germline ends. Sequencing was designed to attain a depth spanning 1 in 200,000 to 1 in 1 million T cells. The repertoire was sequenced with immunoSEQ multiplex PCR; TCRdb's copy has only in-frame clones and lacks some. This sample has under 300,000 clones, with roughly three quarters found just once. Frozen PBMC stocks contributed roughly 2 micrograms of genomic DNA to the TCR beta libraries. The rearrangement joins TRBV7-9 to TRBJ2-3, with D possibly being TRBD2 (5 bases). The clonotype was recovered from a human donor with chronic lymphocytic leukemia. The sample here was PBMCs, taken at disease progression, from a patient treated with ibrutinib. CDR3: CASSLGGIDTQYF. As DNA, the CDR3 is TGTGCCAGCAGCTTAGGAGGGATTGATACGCAGTATTTT.